This TCR beta chain was sequenced during a study of beta chain features in type 1 diabetes. The germline gives CDR1 GTSNPN, CDR2 SVGIG (reference sequence). This CDR3 is 11 amino acids long. Trimming pared 1 base from V and 2 bases from J, leaving 2 bases between. Findings and caveats of the study: TCRB CDR3 length was moderately but significantly reduced in all four CD4+ subsets of Type 1 diabetes patients.

The investigators reverse transcribed all of the isolated RNA, so they sequenced expressed TCRB transcripts. The data were produced by immunoSEQ multiplex PCR, yet TCRdb's version contains in-frame clones alone and is incomplete. The sample holds hundreds of thousands of clones, around an eighth seen once. On this clone itself: Its cognate antigen is unknown. The identical CDR3 is also encoded by other nucleotide sequences in the sample.

This TCR derives from a man between 18 and 35 years old with type 1 diabetes. This chain connects TRBV30 to TRBJ1-2; D is unclear. The sequencing input was naive CD4+ T cells from blood. In DNA, the CDR3 is TGTGCCTGGAGTGGGAACTATGGCTACACCTTC. Amino acids: CAWSGNYGYTF.